The T cell receptor (beta chain) described here comes from a study of prognosis after radiotherapy for stage I lung cancer. Study results and limitations: Following stereotactic body radiation therapy, unique TCR clone counts fell, with a median of about 9,700 versus 6,500.

Amplification of TCR beta CDR3 from genomic DNA used two-round multiplex PCR. First-round PCR amplification was performed with primers specific to each TRBV and TRBJ gene. Via MiXCR, TCRdb re-called the multiplex PCR reads, giving one row per CDR3 protein. This sample has about 15,000 distinct CDR3 sequences, with 17% found just once. The sample holds many counts of this clonotype. The target antigen is unknown. With 0 bases removed from V and 3 bases from J, the gap between germline ends came to 3 bases. Germline loops: CDR1 SGDLS, CDR2 YYNGEE. This CDR3 has 13 residues. This receptor was taken from a donor aged 50 or older with non-small cell lung cancer. Specimen: PBMCs, collected before or after stereotactic body radiation therapy (not recorded which). V usage is TRBV9 and J usage is TRBJ2-2; D is unresolved. The CDR3 is CASSVVDTGELFF. DNA of the CDR3: TGTGCCAGCAGCGTAGTTGACACCGGGGAGCTGTTTTTT.